One sample yielded the 17 T cell receptor beta chains listed below, sequenced in a study of neoadjuvant anti-PD-1 for oral cavity cancer. Assay: immunoSEQ multiplex PCR; the TCRdb copy retains only in-frame clones and omits some. The sample records 11,000 to 15,000 clones, 70% to 75% being singletons. The source material was PBMCs, sampled before nivolumab (anti-PD-1) treatment. These receptors were taken from a person between 40 and 85 years old with oral cavity squamous cell carcinoma.

The chain combines TRBV6-1 with TRBJ2-1, with D possibly TRBD1 on 6 matching bases. V was pared by 11 bases and J by 7 bases, with 18 bases between. Germline loops: CDR1 MNHNS, CDR2 SASEGT. This CDR3 has 13 residues. CDR3 in DNA: TGTGCCGGAACCCGGGACACAATTAATGAGCAGTTCTTC. Its protein product is CAGTRDTINEQFF.

A single count supports this clone. The CDR3 spells CASSLGRGGETYEQYF. CDR3 nucleotide sequence: TGCGCCAGCAGCTTGGGTAGGGGGGGCGAAACCTACGAGCAGTACTTC. The chain recombines TRBV5-1 with TRBJ2-7, with D perhaps TRBD2 (7 bases). This CDR3 has 16 residues. From germline, CDR1 is SGHRS and CDR2 YFSETQ. V was trimmed by 0 bases and J by 2 bases, leaving 15 bases between them.

This chain joins TRBV7-6 and TRBJ2-1, with D possibly matching TRBD2 (7 bases). The germline gives CDR1 SGHVS, CDR2 FNYEAQ. The CDR3 runs 17 residues. Trimming removed 1 base at V and 6 bases at J, with 19 bases between. The CDR3 nucleotides are TGTGCCAGCAGCTTAGGGGTCGGCGGGGGCCAACGCAATGAGCAGTTCTTC. Its translation is CASSLGVGGGQRNEQFF.

The chain combines TRBV7-8 with TRBJ1-1; no reliable D call. The CDR3 runs to 13 residues. The germline CDR1 and CDR2 sequences are SGHVS and FQNEAQ. V was clipped by 2 bases and J by 1 base, with 5 bases between them. The chain's CDR3 is CASSLKWNTEAFF. CDR3 bases: TGTGCCAGCAGCTTAAAATGGAACACTGAAGCTTTCTTT.

This clone was detected only once. The chain uses TRBV27 and TRBJ2-2, with unresolved D. The ends were cut back, 3 bases at V and 4 bases at J, with 9 bases in the middle. CDR1 and CDR2 (germline): MNHEY, SMNVEV (reference sequence). The CDR3 is 14 amino acids. CDR3 residues: CASSFRSVTGELFF. CDR3 DNA: TGTGCCAGCAGTTTTAGGTCCGTCACCGGGGAGCTGTTTTTT.

The V gene is TRBV4-1, the J gene TRBJ1-1; maybe TRBD1 (6 bases). V shed 6 bases and J shed 0 bases, with 11 bases lying between them. The CDR3 totals 14 residues. Germline V gene lookup returns CDR1 MGHRA and CDR2 YSYEKL. CDR3 in amino acids: CASRRGSMNTEAFF. As DNA, the CDR3 is TGCGCCAGCAGGAGGGGGAGTATGAACACTGAAGCTTTCTTT.

The rearrangement joins TRBV19 to TRBJ2-3; 9 nucleotides agree with TRBD1. Germline V gene data show CDR1 as LNHDA and CDR2 as SQIVND (reference sequence). The CDR3 sequence is 14 residues long. The V segment lost 9 bases and the J segment 0 bases; nucleotides outside the gene matches: 4. In nucleotides, the CDR3 is TGTGCCAGGCGACAGGGGGGGAGCACAGATACGCAGTATTTT. Protein: CARRQGGSTDTQYF.

This clone was found a few times. V is TRBV2 and J is TRBJ1-2; 7 nucleotides align to TRBD1. The CDR3 extends over 13 amino acids. V dropped 6 bases and J dropped 2; count of bases not matched to a gene: 3. From germline, CDR1 is SNHLY and CDR2 FYNNEI. CDR3 DNA: TGTGCCAGCAGGGAGGGACAGAACTATGGCTACACCTTC. It is translated as CASREGQNYGYTF. Drawing the rest from reference TRBV2 and TRBJ1-2, the complete variable domain is EPEVTQTPSHQVTQMGQEVILRCVPISNHLYFYWYRQILGQKVEFLVSFYNNEISEKSEIFDDQFSVERPDGSNFTLKIRSTKLEDSAMYFCASREGQNYGYTFGSGTRLTVV.

The V call is TRBV7-8, the J call TRBJ2-5; weak D call: TRBD2 (5 bases). Germline CDR1 SGHVS, CDR2 FQNEAQ. The CDR3 loop spans 15 amino acids. Trimming cost V 8 bases and J 1 base, with 17 bases left between them. Written as DNA, the CDR3 is TGTGCCAGCGATGGGAGACCCTATGGCCAAGAGACCCAGTACTTC. Encoded protein: CASDGRPYGQETQYF.

The chain links TRBV5-5 to TRBJ1-5; the D is unclear. This CDR3 is built from 14 residues. Trimming removed 6 bases from V and 4 bases from J, with 14 bases in between. Germline V gene data show CDR1 as SGHKS and CDR2 as YYEKEE (reference sequence). The CDR3 reads CASTTGGKNQPQHF. Written as DNA, the CDR3 is TGTGCCAGCACCACCGGCGGGAAAAATCAGCCCCAGCATTTT.

This clone has just a few counts. V gene TRBV7-3 combines with J gene TRBJ2-7, with a possible D match to TRBD1 (6 bases). CDR3 length equals 13 residues. CDR1 SGHTA and CDR2 FQGTGA come from the germline V gene. The V and J ends lost 2 bases and 5 bases respectively, with 10 bases between them. The DNA for the CDR3 is TGTGCCAGCAGCTTAGGGGCAGGGGACGAGCAGTACTTC. This gives the protein CASSLGAGDEQYF.

Only one count was recorded for this clone. The rearrangement links TRBV11-2 to TRBJ1-6, with D uncertain. Germline V gives CDR1 SGHAT, CDR2 FQNNGV. The CDR3 is 13 amino acids. Trimming took off 0 bases at V and 16 bases at J, with 13 bases between the two ends. The CDR3 nucleotides are TGTGCCAGCAGCTTAGAAGGGTCAGGAAGACTCCACTTT. Encoded protein: CASSLEGSGRLHF.

This clone appeared a few times. The gene calls are TRBV15 and TRBJ2-7; no firm D call. Germline V gives CDR1 LNHNV, CDR2 YYDKDF (reference sequence). CDR3 size: 11 residues. V was pared by 1 base and J by 5 bases, with 3 bases between. CDR3 DNA: TGTGCCACCAGCAGAGGGCACGAGCAGTACTTC. This translates into CATSRGHEQYF.

The V and J genes are TRBV7-2 and TRBJ2-3; either TRBD1 or TRBD2 may fit D (5 bases each). The CDR3 is made up of 16 amino acids. Germline CDR1 reads SGHTA; CDR2 reads FQGNSA. Trimming shortened V by 5 bases and J by 6 bases, and 21 bases separated the two germline ends. CDR3 in DNA: TGTGCCAGCAGCCCGTGGGTTGGGGGAGCGTCGGATACGCAGTATTTT. This translates into CASSPWVGGASDTQYF.

This chain's CDR3 is CASSLQFMNTEAFF. CDR3 nucleotides: TGTGCCAGCAGCTTACAGTTCATGAACACTGAAGCTTTCTTT. J is TRBJ1-1 and V is TRBV7-8; D remains unclear. Trimming cost V 2 bases and J 0 bases, with 7 bases left between them. CDR1 is SGHVS and CDR2 is FQNEAQ in the germline V gene. This CDR3 has 14 residues.

This clone was recorded a few times. DNA of the CDR3: TGTGCCAGCAGTACCGACACCAACCTCAATCAGCCCCAGCATTTT. Its translation: CASSTDTNLNQPQHF. The J gene is TRBJ1-5, the V gene TRBV2, with D unresolved. This CDR3 has 15 residues. Looked up from germline, CDR1 is SNHLY and CDR2 is FYNNEI. The V and J ends lost 5 bases and 3 bases respectively, with 14 bases between them. Based on the CDR3 plus reference TRBV2 and TRBJ1-5, the full variable domain is EPEVTQTPSHQVTQMGQEVILRCVPISNHLYFYWYRQILGQKVEFLVSFYNNEISEKSEIFDDQFSVERPDGSNFTLKIRSTKLEDSAMYFCASSTDTNLNQPQHFGDGTRLSIL.

The chain joins TRBV7-9 to TRBJ1-2; TRBD1 is a possible D gene (5 bases). CDR1 and CDR2 (germline): SEHNR, FQNEAQ (reference sequence). Trimming removed 6 bases from V and 1 base from J, with 15 bases in between. CDR3 length: 15 residues. The CDR3 coding sequence is TGTGCCAGCAGACCGGATGGGACGGATAACTATGGCTACACCTTC. This codes for CASRPDGTDNYGYTF.